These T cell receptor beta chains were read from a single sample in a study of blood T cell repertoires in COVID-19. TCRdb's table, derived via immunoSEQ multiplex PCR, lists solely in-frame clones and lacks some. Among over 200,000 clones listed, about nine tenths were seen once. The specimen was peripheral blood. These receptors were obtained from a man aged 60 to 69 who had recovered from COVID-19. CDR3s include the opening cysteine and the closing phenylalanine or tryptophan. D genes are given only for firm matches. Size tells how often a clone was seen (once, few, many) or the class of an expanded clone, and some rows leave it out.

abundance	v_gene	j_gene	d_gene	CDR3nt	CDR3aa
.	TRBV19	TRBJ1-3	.	TGTGCCAGTAGTATTTCGTCGGGGTACGGAAACACCATATATTTT	CASSISSGYGNTIYF
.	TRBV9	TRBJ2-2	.	TGTGCCAGCAGCGCGAGAGGGGACATGCCCGGGGAGCTGTTTTTT	CASSARGDMPGELFF
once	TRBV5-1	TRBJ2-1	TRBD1	TGCGCCAGCAGCGCGGGGACAGGGAGATCGATAATGATGCGGAATGAGCAGTTCTTC	CASSAGTGRSIMMRNEQFF
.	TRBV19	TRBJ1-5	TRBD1	TGTGCCAGTACCCCCCGGCCAGGGGGTGAAGGAGGCAATCAGCCCCAGCATTTT	CASTPRPGGEGGNQPQHF
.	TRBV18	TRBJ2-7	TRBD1	TGTGCCAGCTCACTCGGACAGGGACCCTACGAGCAGTACTTC	CASSLGQGPYEQYF
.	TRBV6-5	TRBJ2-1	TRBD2	TGTGCCAGCAGTTACACTTCTAGCGGTCGTTACAATGAGCAGTTCTTC	CASSYTSSGRYNEQFF
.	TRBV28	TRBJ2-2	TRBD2	TGTGCCAGCAGTTTTGAGACTAGCGGGGTCGTCACCGGGGAGCTGTTTTTT	CASSFETSGVVTGELFF
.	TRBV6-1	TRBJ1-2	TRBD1	TGTGCCAGCAGTGAGGGCCACAGGGGATCTAACTATGGCTACACCTTC	CASSEGHRGSNYGYTF
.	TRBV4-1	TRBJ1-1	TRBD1	TGCGCCAGCAGCCAAGGTGAGGACAGGGGCACTGAAGCTTTCTTT	CASSQGEDRGTEAFF
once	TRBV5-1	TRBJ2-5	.	TGCGCCAGCAGCTCCGGTACCCAAGAGACCCAGTACTTC	CASSSGTQETQYF
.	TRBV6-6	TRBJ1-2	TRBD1	TGTGCCAGCTGGCTGAGCGGACAGGGAGGCGGCTACACCTTC	CASWLSGQGGGYTF
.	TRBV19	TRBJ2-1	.	TGTGCCAGTAGTATAGATAGGAGCCACAATGAGCAGTTCTTC	CASSIDRSHNEQFF
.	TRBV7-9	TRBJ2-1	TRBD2	TGTGCCAGCAGCCTTAAAGCGGGAGCCCCTTTCAATGAGCAGTTCTTC	CASSLKAGAPFNEQFF
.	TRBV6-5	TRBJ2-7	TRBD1	TGTGCCAGCGGAGGACAGGGCTACGAGCAGTACTTC	CASGGQGYEQYF
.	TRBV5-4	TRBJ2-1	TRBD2	TGTGCCAGCAGCCCCCCCGGGACTAGCGGGAACAATGAGCAGTTCTTC	CASSPPGTSGNNEQFF
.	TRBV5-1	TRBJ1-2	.	TGCGCCAGCAGCTTACGGACAGACTCTAACTATGGCTACACCTTC	CASSLRTDSNYGYTF
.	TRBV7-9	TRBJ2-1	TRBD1	TGTGCCAGCAGCTGGGGGACAGGGGTAACGAATGAGCAGTTCTTC	CASSWGTGVTNEQFF